A selection of T cell receptor beta chains follows, all from one sample in a study of patients and donors after allogeneic stem cell transplantation. TCRdb processed the RT-PCR reads anew with MiXCR; each CDR3 protein has one entry. This sample has 150,000 to 200,000 distinct CDR3 sequences, with over 25% found just once. Material: blood, either unsorted or a sorted T cell fraction (not recorded which). These receptors came from a human donor who was either an allogeneic HSCT recipient or a stem cell or donor lymphocyte infusion donor (not recorded which). It is not recorded whose cells these are; they may come from a transplant donor. Each CDR3 is given with its conserved first and last residue. Each record gives: D gene, J gene, V gene, CDR3 length, clone size, CDR3 DNA, CDR3 protein. A D gene is named only where the DNA matches it firmly. Clone size, where shown, is once, few, many, or a class for clones that have expanded.

>.|TRBJ1-1|TRBV12-3/TRBV12-4|13|many
TGTGCCAGCAGCCAGACAGCTCACACTGAAGCTTTCTTT
CASSQTAHTEAFF
>TRBD2|TRBJ2-2|TRBV20-1|17|few
TGCAGTGCTACCCGGACTAGCGGGAGGGGGGACACCGGGGAGCTGTTTTTT
CSATRTSGRGDTGELFF
>TRBD2|TRBJ2-1|TRBV10-2|18|few
TGCGCCAGCAGTGAGTCAAAACTAGCGGGAATCCCCTACAATGAGCAGTTCTTC
CASSESKLAGIPYNEQFF
>.|TRBJ2-3|TRBV3-1|13|.
TGTGCCAGCAGCCAAGATTCAGGGAACCAGAGGGATTTT
CASSQDSGNQRDF
>.|TRBJ1-5|TRBV19|16|many
TGTGCCAGTAGTATACCTCAGGGGACTTACAATCAGCCCCAGCATTTT
CASSIPQGTYNQPQHF
>TRBD2|TRBJ2-1|TRBV6-2/TRBV6-3|14|few
TGTGCCAGCAGTTCTGCGGGAGGCCCCAATGAGCAGTTCTTC
CASSSAGGPNEQFF
>.|TRBJ2-3|TRBV12-3/TRBV12-4|14|.
TGTGCCAGCGGTCCACAGGGCTTCACAGATACGCAGTATTTT
CASGPQGFTDTQYF
>.|TRBJ2-1|TRBV7-7|18|few
TGTGCTAGCAGCTCCTACCTCGGGGGGCTAGCGGAATACAATGAGCAGTTCTTC
CASSSYLGGLAEYNEQFF
>.|TRBJ2-2|TRBV7-2|11|.
TGTGCCAGCCTCCGGGGCGGGGAGCTGTTTTTT
CASLRGGELFF
>.|TRBJ1-5|TRBV11-2|14|few
TGTGCCAGCAGCTTTGACAGCGGCAATCAGCCCCAGCATTTT
CASSFDSGNQPQHF
>.|TRBJ2-1|TRBV18|16|.
TGTGCCAGCTCACCGACGGCACAGTCCTCCTACAATGAGCAGTTCTTC
CASSPTAQSSYNEQFF
>.|TRBJ2-2|TRBV29-1|16|few
TGCAGCGTTGAAGATCTAAGGACGCTGAACACCGGGGAGCTGTTTTTT
CSVEDLRTLNTGELFF
>TRBD1|TRBJ1-4|TRBV20-1|14|.
TGCAGTGGTAGCGGAAATAACAGGGGCGAAAAACTGTTTTTT
CSGSGNNRGEKLFF
>.|TRBJ1-5|TRBV14|12|few
TGTGCCAGCAGCCAGACGGGGTTTACCCAGCATTTT
CASSQTGFTQHF
>TRBD2|TRBJ2-1|TRBV20-1|14|.
TGCAGTGCTAGAGCTAGCGGGAGTAGGAATGAGCAGTTCTTC
CSARASGSRNEQFF
>.|TRBJ1-2|TRBV29-1|15|many
TGCAGCGTGGGTGAAGTCGGGCGTCGAAACTATGGCTACACCTTC
CSVGEVGRRNYGYTF
>TRBD2|TRBJ2-7|TRBV20-1|14|few
TGCAGTGCTAGAGGAGCTAGCGGGATCTACGAGCAGTACTTC
CSARGASGIYEQYF
>TRBD2|TRBJ2-1|TRBV4-2|17|.
TGTGCCAGCAGCCAAGACGGCTTAGCGGGAGCTTACAATGAGCAGTTCTTC
CASSQDGLAGAYNEQFF
>.|TRBJ2-6|TRBV12-3/TRBV12-4|15|.
TGTGCCAGCAGTTTAGGCTCCCATGGGGCCAACGTCCTGACTTTC
CASSLGSHGANVLTF
>.|TRBJ1-5|TRBV20-1|13|.
TGCAGTGCGCTCCAGGGGCGCAAACAGCCCCAGCATTTT
CSALQGRKQPQHF
>.|TRBJ2-3|TRBV27|16|.
TGTGCCAGCAGTTTACACTCAGCGGTGATCACAGATACGCAGTATTTT
CASSLHSAVITDTQYF
>TRBD1|TRBJ2-5|TRBV7-7|14|.
TGTGCTAGCAGCTCCGGGACAGTCCAAGAGACCCAGTACTTC
CASSSGTVQETQYF
>.|TRBJ1-2|TRBV5-5|12|few
TGTGCCAGCAGGACCCAGGGGTATGGCTACACCTTC
CASRTQGYGYTF
>.|TRBJ1-1|TRBV18|14|.
TGTGCCAGCTCACCGGGGTTGACGGGGACTCAAGCTTTCTTT
CASSPGLTGTQAFF
>TRBD1|TRBJ1-5|TRBV20-1|14|.
TGCAGTGCTAGCCATTTGGGACAGGGTCAGCCCCAGCATTTT
CSASHLGQGQPQHF
>.|TRBJ2-1|TRBV20-1|15|few
TGCAGTGCTACCCCCGGGACGGGCACCTACAATGAGCAGTTCTTC
CSATPGTGTYNEQFF
>TRBD1|TRBJ1-6|TRBV7-2|16|few
TGTGCCAGCAGCTTGAGTTGGACAGGTTATAATTCACCCCTCCACTTT
CASSLSWTGYNSPLHF
>.|TRBJ2-2|TRBV20-1|13|few
TGCAGTGCTATAGGCAAGCTCACCGGGGAGCTGTTTTTT
CSAIGKLTGELFF
>.|TRBJ1-1|TRBV6-5|15|few
TGTGCCAGCAGTTACTCCGCGACAACGAACACTGAAGCTTTCTTT
CASSYSATTNTEAFF
>.|TRBJ2-1|TRBV5-1|15|.
TGCGCCAGCAGCTTGATCCCGAGCTCCTACAATGAGCAGTTCTTC
CASSLIPSSYNEQFF
>.|TRBJ2-3|TRBV5-1|17|.
TGCGCCAGCAGCTTGGGTCTTCAGGGGAAAAGCACAGATACGCAGTATTTT
CASSLGLQGKSTDTQYF
>.|TRBJ2-7|TRBV25-1|15|once
TGTGCCAGCAGTGAAAGCAGTTCCTTAACCTACGAGCAGTACTTC
CASSESSSLTYEQYF
>.|TRBJ2-1|TRBV12-3/TRBV12-4|14|.
TGTGCCAGCAGACCTCCGGGACCTCGAAATGAGCAGTTCTTC
CASRPPGPRNEQFF
>.|TRBJ2-1|TRBV5-1|14|few
TGCGCCAGCACCTCCATGGCAGGGAGTGATGAGCAGTTCTTC
CASTSMAGSDEQFF
>.|TRBJ2-5|TRBV30|12|few
TGTGCCTGGAGTCTCACTAGGGAGACCCAGTACTTC
CAWSLTRETQYF
>.|TRBJ1-1|TRBV12-3/TRBV12-4|14|many
TGTGCCAGCAGTTCCGGACACTCGAACACTGAAGCTTTCTTT
CASSSGHSNTEAFF
>TRBD2|TRBJ2-1|TRBV6-5|13|.
TGTGCCAGGGGGGGGACTAGCTGGTCTGAGCAGTTCTTC
CARGGTSWSEQFF
>.|TRBJ1-2|TRBV6-2/TRBV6-3|12|few
TGTGCCAGCAGAGACAGATGGAATGGCTACACCTTC
CASRDRWNGYTF
>.|TRBJ1-2|TRBV20-1|18|.
TGCAGTGCTAGTCTCACCCGTGGGGGATCCCTCTCCTCCTATGGCTACACCTTC
CSASLTRGGSLSSYGYTF
>.|TRBJ1-1|TRBV4-1|15|.
TGCGCCAGCAGCCAAGTTACTAGAGGAAACACTGAAGCTTTCTTT
CASSQVTRGNTEAFF
>.|TRBJ2-7|TRBV29-1|11|.
TGCAGCGTCTTGAGCTCCTACGAGCAGTACTTC
CSVLSSYEQYF
>.|TRBJ2-7|TRBV20-1|12|.
TGCAGTGCCATCAAAATCGCCTACGAGCAGTACTTC
CSAIKIAYEQYF
>.|TRBJ1-2|TRBV6-5|14|few
TGTGCCAGCAGTTACGCGGGTCCTAACTATGGCTACACCTTC
CASSYAGPNYGYTF
>.|TRBJ1-4|TRBV20-1|12|.
TGCAGTGCTATGCAGGGAAATGAAAAACTGTTTTTT
CSAMQGNEKLFF
>.|TRBJ1-2|TRBV7-6|16|.
TGTGCCAGCAGCTCGCGGGCCGAAGGGAGGGCTTATGGCTACACCTTC
CASSSRAEGRAYGYTF
>.|TRBJ2-1|TRBV18|11|.
TGTGCCAGCTCACCGCACGATGAGCAGTTCTTC
CASSPHDEQFF
>.|TRBJ1-1|TRBV25-1|14|.
TGTGCCAGCAGTGAATCCCCCCGGGGAACTGAAGCTTTCTTT
CASSESPRGTEAFF
>TRBD1|TRBJ2-2|TRBV5-1|14|few
TGCGCCAGCGAAACAGGGGGCTGGACCGGGGAGCTGTTTTTT
CASETGGWTGELFF
>TRBD2|TRBJ2-1|TRBV6-5|18|once
TGTGCCAGCAGTTACGGACTAGCGGGAGACGCGGGGATCAATGAGCAGTTCTTC
CASSYGLAGDAGINEQFF
>TRBD2|TRBJ2-3|TRBV6-5|15|.
TGTGCCAGCAGTTACGGGAGGGTCCCGACAGATACGCAGTATTTT
CASSYGRVPTDTQYF
>TRBD1|TRBJ2-7|TRBV30|13|.
TGTGCCTGGAGTGACACGACAGGGAACGAGCAGTACTTC
CAWSDTTGNEQYF
>TRBD1|TRBJ1-2|TRBV6-5|13|.
TGTGCCAACAGTTACGACAGGGTCCATGGCTACACCTTC
CANSYDRVHGYTF
>TRBD2|TRBJ2-4|TRBV11-3|16|.
TGTGCCAGCAGCCTAGGCAGCGGGAAAGCCAAAAACATTCAGTACTTC
CASSLGSGKAKNIQYF
>.|TRBJ2-1|TRBV2|12|few
TGTGCCAGCAGCCTTCAGGGTAGCGAGCAGTTCTTC
CASSLQGSEQFF
>.|TRBJ1-2|TRBV6-6|15|.
TGTGCCAGCAGTTACTTACGGGGAGGTCACTATGGCTACACCTTC
CASSYLRGGHYGYTF
>.|TRBJ2-1|TRBV12-5|19|.
TGTGCTAGTGGTTTCTCGGGACGGACGCAAGACCACTCCTACAATGAGCAGTTCTTC
CASGFSGRTQDHSYNEQFF
>.|TRBJ2-1|TRBV6-6|11|.
TGTGCCAGCAGTGGCTGGGATGAGCAGTTCTTC
CASSGWDEQFF
>TRBD1|TRBJ1-2|TRBV5-1|15|few
TGCGCCAGCAGCTTGGCGCCGGGACAGACCTATGGCTACACCTTC
CASSLAPGQTYGYTF
>.|TRBJ1-2|TRBV5-1|15|.
TGCGCCAGCAGCTTGGTAGGGCCGGGTGACTATGGCTACACCTTC
CASSLVGPGDYGYTF